What follows is one T cell receptor (beta chain) and its context. This clonotype was counted at least ten times. The antigen it recognizes is unknown. Nothing much larger sits one base from this clone, and base qualities are not available. Spanning cysteine to phenylalanine, the CDR3 consists of 14 amino acids. Just CDR3 DNA is preserved here, 42 bases in frame from base 1. The germline V gene specifies SGHTA as CDR1 and FQGNSA as CDR2. For this chain, trimming is 5 bases at the V end and 3 bases at the J end, and the number of junction bases without a gene match is 5. TCR cDNA was made using 5'RACE template switching, a step that added a universal primer site and unique molecular identifiers. Priming for cDNA synthesis came from both the TCR alpha and TCR beta constant segments. Libraries were amplified in two PCR steps, with sample barcodes and sequencing adapters added in the second step. Sequencing of the libraries was done on either Illumina HiSeq 2500 (2x100 bp) or NovaSeq (2x150 bp). On the study's bioinformatics: Demultiplexing of reads and collapsing into UMI consensus sequences were performed with MIGEC, and V(D)J alignment was carried out with MiXCR. Vaccine-responding clonotypes were defined with edgeR using replicate PBMC samples, requiring FDR below 0.01 and a log2 fold change above 5 up to day 15. Each bulk clonotype received a CD4 or CD8 identity based on whether the sequenced CD4 or CD8 repertoire contained that clonotype at higher abundance. The public reads were reanalyzed by TCRdb: fastp trimming at Q25, MiXCR alignment, in-frame beta chains only. When rows share a CDR3 protein, they turn into one entry using the most common DNA and genes. The V and J calls and clone size come from TCRdb's table, not from the authors' own analysis. This sample comprises 450,000 to 600,000 distinct CDR3 sequences, around 17% of them detected only once. Together, the top ten hold roughly 17% of the sample.

According to the study, the label for this sample's treatment or condition signals: live attenuated yellow fever vaccine strain. At each blood-draw timepoint, two biological replicates of bulk PBMCs were collected. A standard Ficoll-Paque protocol was used to isolate PBMCs from peripheral blood. TriZol was used to extract RNA from bulk PBMCs, CD4 and CD8 fractions, and dextramer-positive and dextramer-negative fractions. This sample is drawn from a study of T cells after yellow fever vaccination (dated by TCRdb to the late 2010s). At the level of the whole study: The SMART-Seq v4 Ultra Low Input RNA kit was used to prepare libraries from fractions with low cell numbers. Bulk TCR alpha and beta repertoires were sequenced longitudinally to track T-cell clones before and after primary and booster YFV17D yellow fever vaccination. Two healthy male donors made up the cohort, one aged 18 to 30 years and the other aged 30 to 40 years. Blood was drawn at multiple timepoints before and after primary and secondary immunization, with bulk PBMC replicates and cell subsets isolated.

On the study overall, not on this receptor specifically: Compared with the primary T-cell response, the secondary T-cell response was faster but weaker, reaching its peak on day 5 rather than on day 15. FACS-sorted repertoires could contain abundant contaminating clonotypes from the bulk population, so computational filtering was required. Because the study included only a couple of donors, the extent to which the findings can be generalized is limited. A small share of clonotypes was detected in both CD4 and CD8 compartments, with the overlap likely arising from convergent recombination. After the booster, most of the clones that had expanded following primary vaccination were detected again (roughly 97% of CD4 and 80% to 90% of CD8), which suggests that memory was broadly maintained.

This clonotype was sampled from a man between 18 and 35 years old who received the YFV17D yellow fever vaccine. Sequenced here: PBMCs, sampled around 5 days after the first yellow fever vaccination. The rearrangement combines TRBV7-2 with TRBJ2-3; TRBD1 agrees with 7 junctional bases. For the CDR3, the sequence is CASSQNRGTDTQYF. Here is the DNA: TGTGCCAGCAGCCAGAACAGGGGAACAGATACGCAGTATTTT.